The clone carrying this T cell receptor (beta chain) has at least ten counts. TCRdb reanalysed the PCR reads using MiXCR and keeps one entry per CDR3 protein. The top ten hold roughly 0.85% of the sample, which has just under 650,000 distinct CDR3 sequences, less than 20% seen once. This CDR3 has 16 amino acids. Germline values: CDR1 SGHDT, CDR2 YYEEEE. The V and J ends lost 4 bases and 2 bases, in that order; junction bases with no gene match: 5. These data originate in a study of molecular identifiers for immune sequencing clone quantification. This chain uses TRBV5-6 with TRBJ2-2, with TRBD1 matching over 10 bases. What was sequenced was naive CD8+ T cells from blood, with Jurkat cell RNA spiked in. Subset given: FACS-sorted CD8+CD4-CCR7+CD45RA+ naive T cells. This TCR derives from a human donor in good health. Some libraries in this study had Jurkat cell RNA spiked in. The CDR3 protein is CASSVRDRGNTGELFF. For the CDR3, the DNA is TGTGCCAGCAGCGTCCGGGACAGGGGAAACACCGGGGAGCTGTTTTTT.